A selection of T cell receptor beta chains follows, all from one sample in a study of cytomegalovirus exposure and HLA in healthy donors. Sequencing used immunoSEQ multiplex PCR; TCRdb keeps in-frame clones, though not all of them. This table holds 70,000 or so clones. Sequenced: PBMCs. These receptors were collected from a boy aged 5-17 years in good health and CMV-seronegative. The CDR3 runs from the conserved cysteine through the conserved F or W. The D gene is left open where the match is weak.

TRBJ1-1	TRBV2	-	CASGRQALNTEAFF	TGTGCCAGCGGAAGACAGGCTCTAAACACTGAAGCTTTCTTT
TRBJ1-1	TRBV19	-	CASSIGQPVNTEAFF	TGTGCCAGTAGTATAGGACAGCCCGTGAACACTGAAGCTTTCTTT
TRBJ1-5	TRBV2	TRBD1	CASSEPRQGVSNQPQHF	TGTGCCAGCAGTGAACCTCGGCAGGGGGTTAGCAATCAGCCCCAGCATTTT
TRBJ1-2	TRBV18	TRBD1	CASSPPGDRVEYGYTF	TGTGCCAGCTCACCACCGGGAGACAGGGTTGAATATGGCTACACCTTC
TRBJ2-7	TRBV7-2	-	CASGTTTYEQYF	TGTGCCAGCGGAACTACTACTTACGAGCAGTACTTC
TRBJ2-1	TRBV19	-	CASSGGDRPSSYNEQFF	TGTGCCAGTAGTGGAGGGGACAGACCAAGCTCCTACAATGAGCAGTTCTTC
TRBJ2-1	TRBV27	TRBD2	CASSLAGGVSYNEQFF	TGTGCCAGCAGTTTGGCGGGAGGAGTATCCTACAATGAGCAGTTCTTC
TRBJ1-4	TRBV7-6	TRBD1	CASRKTRQGTNEKLFF	TGTGCCAGCAGGAAGACTCGACAGGGCACTAATGAAAAACTGTTTTTT
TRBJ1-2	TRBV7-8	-	CASSPQQGLMGYTF	TGTGCCAGCAGCCCCCAACAGGGTCTGATGGGCTACACCTTC
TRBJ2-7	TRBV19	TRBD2	CASTSGLEGAEQYF	TGTGCCAGTACATCGGGACTAGAAGGGGCCGAGCAGTACTTC
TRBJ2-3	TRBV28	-	CASSLSPTRVGTDTQYF	TGTGCCAGCAGTTTAAGTCCAACTAGAGTCGGAACAGATACGCAGTATTTT
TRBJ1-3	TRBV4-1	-	CASSQDRNKGRNTIYF	TGCGCCAGCAGCCAAGATCGAAACAAGGGGAGGAACACCATATATTTT
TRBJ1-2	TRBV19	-	CASKPETDRNYGYTF	TGTGCCAGCAAGCCGGAAACTGACAGGAACTATGGCTACACCTTC
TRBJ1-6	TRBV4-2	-	CASSQERTYNPSGNSPLHF	TGTGCCAGCAGCCAAGAACGAACTTACAACCCTTCGGGGAATTCACCCCTCCACTTT
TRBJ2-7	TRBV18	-	CASSPKRDTYEQYF	TGTGCCAGCTCACCAAAAAGGGACACCTACGAGCAGTACTTC
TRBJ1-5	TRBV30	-	CAWSDSSNQPQHF	TGTGCCTGGAGCGACAGTAGCAATCAGCCCCAGCATTTT
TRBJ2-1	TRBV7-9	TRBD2	CASSPLGGGIEQFF	TGTGCCAGCAGCCCATTAGGCGGGGGGATTGAGCAGTTCTTC
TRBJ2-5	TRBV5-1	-	CASSTDSLGTQYF	TGCGCCAGCAGCACGGACAGCTTGGGGACCCAGTACTTC
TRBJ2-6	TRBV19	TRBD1	CASSGQVSGANVLTF	TGTGCCAGTAGTGGACAGGTATCTGGGGCCAACGTCCTGACTTTC
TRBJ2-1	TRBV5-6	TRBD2	CASSSWTSGGEDEQFF	TGTGCCAGCAGCTCCTGGACTAGCGGGGGGGAGGATGAGCAGTTCTTC
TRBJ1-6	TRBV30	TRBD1	CAWGTGPNSPLHF	TGTGCCTGGGGGACAGGGCCTAATTCACCCCTCCACTTT
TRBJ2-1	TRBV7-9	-	CASSLRWSSDNEQFF	TGTGCCAGCAGCTTAAGGTGGAGCTCCGACAATGAGCAGTTCTTC
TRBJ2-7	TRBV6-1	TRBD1	CASSEWDRGRYEQYF	TGTGCCAGCAGTGAATGGGACAGGGGTCGGTACGAGCAGTACTTC
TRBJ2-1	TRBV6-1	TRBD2	CASRVSGNNEQFF	TGTGCCAGCAGGGTTAGCGGGAATAATGAGCAGTTCTTC
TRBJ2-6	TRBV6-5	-	CASSYRGPGANVLTF	TGTGCCAGCAGTTACCGAGGGCCTGGGGCCAACGTCCTGACTTTC
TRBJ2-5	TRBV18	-	CASSPPGGPDRQETQYF	TGTGCCAGCTCACCACCGGGAGGGCCGGACAGACAAGAGACCCAGTACTTC
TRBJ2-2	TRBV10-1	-	CASSELGGTNTGELFF	TGCGCCAGCAGTGAGTTAGGGGGTACGAACACCGGGGAGCTGTTTTTT
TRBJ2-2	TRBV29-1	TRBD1	CSVGTGTGGPGELFF	TGCAGCGTTGGCACCGGGACAGGGGGTCCCGGGGAGCTGTTTTTT
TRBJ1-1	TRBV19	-	CASSLSSRVRIMNTEAFF	TGTGCCAGTAGTCTATCATCCAGGGTACGGATCATGAACACTGAAGCTTTCTTT
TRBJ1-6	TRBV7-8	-	CASSLRYADSPLHF	TGTGCCAGCAGCTTACGGTACGCTGATTCACCCCTCCACTTT
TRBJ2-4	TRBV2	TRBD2	CASSEGGLAGDIAKNIQYF	TGTGCCAGCAGTGAAGGGGGACTAGCGGGAGATATAGCCAAAAACATTCAGTACTTC
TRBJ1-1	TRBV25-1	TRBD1	CASSAVTGSYTEAFF	TGTGCCAGCAGCGCGGTGACAGGGTCCTACACTGAAGCTTTCTTT
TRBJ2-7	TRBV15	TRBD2	CATSREAGAYEQYF	TGTGCCACCAGCAGAGAAGCGGGAGCCTACGAGCAGTACTTC
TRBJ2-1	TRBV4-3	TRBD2	CASSQSGSSYNEQFF	TGCGCCAGCAGCCAGAGCGGGAGCTCCTACAATGAGCAGTTCTTC
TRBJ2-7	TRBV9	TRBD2	CASSPGLAGTYEQYF	TGTGCCAGCAGCCCGGGACTAGCGGGAACCTACGAGCAGTACTTC
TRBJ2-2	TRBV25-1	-	CASSDGQTAWVQTGELFF	TGTGCCAGCAGTGACGGACAGACGGCGTGGGTTCAAACCGGGGAGCTGTTTTTT
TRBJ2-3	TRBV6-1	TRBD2	CASSSGGVGTDTQYF	TGTGCCAGCAGCTCGGGGGGGGTCGGCACAGATACGCAGTATTTT
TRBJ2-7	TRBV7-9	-	CASSLARGFFSEQYF	TGTGCCAGCAGCTTAGCGCGGGGTTTTTTCTCCGAGCAGTACTTC
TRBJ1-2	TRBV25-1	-	CASSDRQNPYGYTF	TGTGCCAGCAGTGATAGACAAAACCCCTATGGCTACACCTTC